The clone carrying this TCR beta chain was recorded a few times. The sample has other DNA sequences that encode this CDR3 too. The sample comes from a study of OX40 agonist ivuxolimab in advanced cancers. Assay: immunoSEQ multiplex PCR; the TCRdb copy retains only in-frame clones and omits some. The sample has approximately 40,000 clones, around nine tenths seen once. V dropped 1 base and J dropped 7; count of bases not matched to a gene: 7. The germline V gene has CDR1 MGHRA and CDR2 YSYEKL. The CDR3 contains 15 residues. The rearrangement links TRBV4-1 to TRBJ2-3; 8 bases are a match to TRBD2. The sequencing used CD4+ or CD8+ T cells sorted from blood, collected in a trial of the OX40 agonist ivuxolimab. The source is an adult with an advanced solid tumor such as melanoma, head and neck, liver or kidney cancer. The CDR3 coding sequence is TGCGCCAGCAGCCAAGTGTCGGGAGGGCTCAATACGCAGTATTTT. It yields the protein CASSQVSGGLNTQYF.